This entry lists 19 T cell receptor beta chains sequenced from one sample in a study of T cell responses to AZD1222 COVID-19 vaccine. Generated by immunoSEQ multiplex PCR, the TCRdb table keeps only in-frame clones and is missing some. Here the sample spans roughly 200,000 clones, 88% being singletons. The sequenced sample was peripheral blood, obtained on day 0 of AZD1222 vaccination. The receptor set was obtained from an adult in good health.

Many counts were recorded for this clone. The chain carries TRBV19 and TRBJ1-2, with 10 bases aligning to TRBD1. This CDR3 contains 17 residues. CDR1 and CDR2 from the germline V gene are LNHDA and SQIVND (reference sequence). V shed 5 bases, J shed 4 bases, and the junction held 13 bases outside the gene matches. CDR3 bases: TGTGCCAGTAGTGTTCCCGGGACAGGGGTCGCCCTCTATGGCTACACCTTC. Amino acid sequence: CASSVPGTGVALYGYTF. Based on the CDR3 plus reference TRBV19 and TRBJ1-2, the full variable domain is DGGITQSPKYLFRKEGQNVTLSCEQNLNHDAMYWYRQDPGQGLRLIYYSQIVNDFQKGDIAEGYSVSREKKESFPLTVTSAQKNPTAFYLCASSVPGTGVALYGYTFGSGTRLTVV.

The V and J genes are TRBV12-3 or TRBV12-4 and TRBJ1-5; D uncertain. CDR3 size: 13 residues. V was pared by 6 bases and J by 5 bases, with 11 bases between. CDR3 nucleotide sequence: TGTGCCAGCAGCCCTACAAGGTATCAGCCCCAGCATTTT. It translates to CASSPTRYQPQHF.

The J gene is TRBJ2-7, the V gene TRBV4-1; 8 bases map to TRBD1. Germline CDR1 is MGHRA and CDR2 is YSYEKL. The CDR3 is 16 residues long. Trimming removed 1 base from V and 4 bases from J; junction bases left unmatched: 9. This chain's CDR3 is CASSQVVAQGVYEQYF. The CDR3 bases are TGCGCCAGCAGCCAAGTTGTAGCACAGGGGGTATACGAGCAGTACTTC.

J is TRBJ2-1 and V is TRBV9; 12 nucleotides agree with TRBD1. Germline V gene sequence: CDR1 SGDLS, CDR2 YYNGEE. CDR3 length: 15 residues. Trimming at V came to 3 bases and at J to 9 bases, leaving 7 bases not matched to a gene. For the CDR3, the DNA is TGTGCCAGCAGCGCCCGGGACAGGGGGCGCGGTGAGCAGTTCTTC. Amino acids: CASSARDRGRGEQFF.

As to this clone: This same CDR3 is encoded by further DNA sequences in the sample. This chain links TRBV12-3 or TRBV12-4 with TRBJ1-2; D is uncertain. This CDR3 comprises 13 residues. Trimming removed 0 bases from V and 4 bases from J, with 6 bases in between. CDR3 in amino acids: CASSLAGGYGYTF. The CDR3, as DNA: TGTGCCAGCAGTTTAGCAGGAGGCTATGGCTACACCTTC.

This clone was seen just once. Different DNA sequences within this sample yield the same CDR3. The chain couples TRBV5-1 to TRBJ2-7; D is undetermined. This CDR3 has 12 amino acids. Between the trimmed V and J ends, which lost 4 bases and 3 bases, there was a span of 8 bases. The germline V gene has CDR1 SGHRS and CDR2 YFSETQ. The CDR3 DNA follows: TGCGCCAGCAGCCAAGGCCACTACGAGCAGTACTTC. Its translation: CASSQGHYEQYF. The entire variable domain, with the rest obtained from reference TRBV5-1 and TRBJ2-7, is as follows: KAGVTQTPRYLIKTRGQQVTLSCSPISGHRSVSWYQQTPGQGLQFLFEYFSETQRNKGNFPGRFSGRQFSNSRSEMNVSTLELGDSALYLCASSQGHYEQYFGPGTRLTVT.

This chain connects TRBV15 to TRBJ2-1; TRBD2 might be the D (6 bases). The CDR3 totals 15 residues. From germline, CDR1 is LNHNV and CDR2 YYDKDF (reference sequence). V was shortened by 9 bases and J by 0 bases, with 15 bases between the two germline ends. The CDR3 region is CATGLQVRSYNEQFF. The DNA for the CDR3 is TGTGCCACGGGACTCCAGGTCCGCTCCTACAATGAGCAGTTCTTC.

This clone came up a few times. The rearrangement links TRBV27 to TRBJ2-7, with D possibly called TRBD1 or TRBD2 (5 bases each). V lost 7 bases, J lost 2 bases, and 15 bases lay in between. This CDR3 is built from 14 residues. CDR1 MNHEY and CDR2 SMNVEV come from the germline V gene (reference sequence). The CDR3 DNA follows: TGTGCCAGCATTGGTCGGGACGGCGCCTACGAGCAGTACTTC. It yields the protein CASIGRDGAYEQYF.

The CDR3 region has the DNA TGTGCCAGTAGTATGGGCGGGGGGGCCGGAGAGACCCAGTACTTC. Encoded protein: CASSMGGGAGETQYF. V usage is TRBV19 and J usage is TRBJ2-5, with 9 bases identical to TRBD2. V shed 3 bases, J shed 4 bases, and the junction held 6 bases outside the gene matches. The germline gives CDR1 LNHDA, CDR2 SQIVND (reference sequence). There are 15 residues in the CDR3.

The table lists this clone with a count of one. The chain employs TRBV2 and TRBJ2-7, with D tentatively TRBD1 or TRBD2 (5 bases each). Looked up from germline, CDR1 is SNHLY and CDR2 is FYNNEI. The CDR3 is made up of 12 amino acids. Trimming removed 2 bases from V and 6 bases from J, with 8 bases in between. CDR3 region: CASSEKGTEQYF. The DNA for the CDR3 is TGTGCCAGCAGTGAAAAGGGGACCGAGCAGTACTTC. The complete variable domain, with remaining parts taken from reference TRBV2 and TRBJ2-7, reads EPEVTQTPSHQVTQMGQEVILRCVPISNHLYFYWYRQILGQKVEFLVSFYNNEISEKSEIFDDQFSVERPDGSNFTLKIRSTKLEDSAMYFCASSEKGTEQYFGPGTRLTVT.

V usage is TRBV30 and J usage is TRBJ1-1; 8 bases map to TRBD1. V was pared by 2 bases and J by 3 bases, with 11 bases of the junction left unmatched. From germline, CDR1 is GTSNPN and CDR2 SVGIG (reference sequence). CDR3 length: 16 residues. The CDR3 coding sequence is TGTGCCTGGAGTCCCGGACAGGGACTAGGGGACACTGAAGCTTTCTTT. This translates into CAWSPGQGLGDTEAFF.

The V call is TRBV19, the J call TRBJ1-5; D is perhaps TRBD1 (6 bases). Per germline, CDR1 LNHDA and CDR2 SQIVND (reference sequence). Deletions cut 11 bases from V and 6 bases from J, with 17 bases between. This CDR3 has 13 residues. The chain's CDR3 is CAGSGGGGQPQHF. In nucleotides, the CDR3 is TGTGCCGGGTCAGGAGGGGGAGGTCAGCCCCAGCATTTT.

The chain combines TRBV27 with TRBJ2-7; the match to TRBD1 covers 8 bases. This CDR3 has 13 residues. V gave up 3 bases and J gave up 7 bases; unmatched junction bases: 5. Germline values: CDR1 MNHEY, CDR2 SMNVEV (reference sequence). CDR3 sequence: CASSLTGVGEQYF. CDR3 coding DNA: TGTGCCAGCAGTTTGACAGGGGTGGGGGAGCAGTACTTC.

The chain couples TRBV18 to TRBJ1-3, with D possibly being TRBD1 (5 bases). V was pared by 3 bases and J by 0 bases, with 6 bases between. The CDR3 covers 14 residues. Germline CDR1 KGHSH, CDR2 LQKENI. The DNA for the CDR3 is TGTGCCAGCTCACCGGGGGTCTCTGGAAACACCATATATTTT. Its translation: CASSPGVSGNTIYF.

The chain's CDR3 is CAWGPGVITDTQYF. The CDR3 DNA follows: TGTGCCTGGGGACCGGGGGTGATCACAGATACGCAGTATTTT. The chain uses TRBV30 and TRBJ2-3; D is perhaps TRBD2 (6 bases). The germline CDR1 and CDR2 sequences are GTSNPN and SVGIG (reference sequence). The CDR3 has 14 amino acids. V was cut by 5 bases and J by 2 bases, with 14 bases left in between.

The genes are TRBV7-2 and TRBJ1-5; TRBD1 matches 7 bases. The V gene end was trimmed by 5 bases and the J gene end by 0 bases; junction bases not matched to a gene: 4. The CDR3 extends over 15 amino acids. Germline CDR1 and CDR2: SGHTA and FQGNSA. The CDR3 sequence: CASSPGGGSNQPQHF. The CDR3 bases are TGTGCCAGCAGCCCAGGGGGGGGTAGCAATCAGCCCCAGCATTTT. Full variable domain (outside the CDR3, taken from reference TRBV7-2 and TRBJ1-5): GAGVSQSPSNKVTEKGKDVELRCDPISGHTALYWYRQSLGQGLEFLIYFQGNSAPDKSGLPSDRFSAERTGGSVSTLTIQRTQQEDSAVYLCASSPGGGSNQPQHFGDGTRLSIL.

The chain is built from TRBV7-3 and TRBJ2-1; 11 nucleotides align to TRBD1. There are 16 residues in the CDR3. Germline V gene data show CDR1 as SGHTA and CDR2 as FQGTGA. Losses at the gene ends were 0 bases for V and 9 bases for J; bases not matched to a gene: 7. As DNA, the CDR3 is TGTGCCAGCAGCTTAACTCTAGGACAGGGGGCAGGTGAGCAGTTCTTC. Its translation is CASSLTLGQGAGEQFF.

The chain carries TRBV3-1 (or the pseudogene TRBV3-2) and TRBJ2-7; TRBD1 agrees at 10 bases. V shed 2 bases and J 5 bases; nucleotides not matched to a gene: 6. The CDR3 has 15 residues. Germline-derived CDR1 and CDR2 are LGHDT and YNNKEL (reference sequence). CDR3 sequence reads: CASSQSTGQGDEQYF. For the CDR3, the DNA is TGTGCCAGCAGCCAATCGACAGGACAGGGGGACGAGCAGTACTTC.

V gene TRBV4-3 combines with J gene TRBJ2-7, with 10 bases fitting TRBD1. Germline values: CDR1 LGHNA, CDR2 YSLEER. With 4 bases clipped from V and 3 bases from J, the junction kept 6 bases outside the gene matches. The CDR3 is 15 amino acids. The chain's CDR3 is CASSPSGTGVYEQYF. DNA of the CDR3: TGCGCCAGCAGCCCGAGCGGGACAGGGGTCTACGAGCAGTACTTC.